This TCR beta chain was obtained from a study of human T cells and chemical hapten exposure. Study observations and caveats: Counts of TCRs above 1 in 1000 frequency stayed unchanged with DPC sensitization.

On this clonotype: As yet, its antigen is unknown.

Germline V gene data show CDR1 as SGHVS and CDR2 as FQNEAQ. Trimming took 5 bases from V and 4 from J, leaving 12 bases between them. This CDR3 spans 15 amino acids. Whole blood, unfractionated, served as the material for total RNA extraction. Library construction involved attaching unique molecular identifiers to individual cDNA molecules, which allowed quantitative, reproducible TCR counting. Per the study methods: Samples contained a median of roughly 100,000 TCRs, with a range of about 23,224 to 690,600. TCRdb reanalysed the 5' RACE reads using MiXCR and keeps one entry per CDR3 protein. The V and J calls, along with clone size, are taken from TCRdb and not from the paper's own processing. This table has 110,000 or so distinct CDR3 sequences, approximately 20% appearing once.

The receptor was derived from a human donor in good health. The J gene is TRBJ2-6, the V gene TRBV7-8; weak D call: TRBD2 (6 bases). For the CDR3, the DNA is TGTGCCAGCAGCCTTACAGGAGGGGGGGCCAACGTCCTGACTTTC. Protein: CASSLTGGGANVLTF.